Presented here are 29 T cell receptor beta chains from one specimen sequenced in a study of beta chain features in type 1 diabetes. General study results and limits: Shorter TCRB CDR3s, moderately but significantly so, were found in Type 1 diabetes patients in all four CD4+ subsets.

Expressed TCRB transcripts were sequenced because the isolated RNA had all been reverse transcribed beforehand. The repertoire was sequenced with immunoSEQ multiplex PCR; TCRdb's copy has only in-frame clones and lacks some. Of more than 550,000 clones in the sample, about an eighth were seen once. Antigen specificity for these receptors is unknown. The sample comprised naive CD4+ T cells from blood. The receptors here all came from a man aged 18-30 years with type 1 diabetes.

This chain uses TRBV6-5 with TRBJ2-5; D gene ambiguous. The V gene's germline CDR1 is MNHEY and CDR2 SVGAGI. The V gene lost 2 bases and the J gene lost 10 bases, with 14 bases spanning the gap. CDR3 size: 13 residues. The CDR3 DNA reads TGTGCCAGCAGTTACCCCGGCAAACGGAGCCAGTACTTC. Translated: CASSYPGKRSQYF.

In its sample, this clone was seen a few times. The chain links TRBV7-2 to TRBJ2-1; the D is unclear. CDR1 SGHTA and CDR2 FQGNSA come from the germline V gene. Trimming removed 7 bases at V and 0 bases at J, with 10 bases between. The CDR3 has 14 residues. Here the CDR3 DNA reads TGTGCCAGCACTATACAGAGCTCCTACAATGAGCAGTTCTTC. Its translation: CASTIQSSYNEQFF.

Details on this clone: The sample carries other DNA sequences with the same CDR3. The chain has TRBV9 and TRBJ2-5, with a possible D match to TRBD2 (6 bases). This CDR3 is 14 amino acids long. Germline CDR1 SGDLS, CDR2 YYNGEE. With 2 bases removed from V and 2 bases from J, the gap between germline ends came to 10 bases. In DNA, the CDR3 is TGTGCCAGCAGCGTCGGTGGGAGGCAAGAGACCCAGTACTTC. Protein sequence: CASSVGGRQETQYF.

This clone came up a few times. The rearrangement uses TRBV7-9 and TRBJ2-3; TRBD1 matches at 11 bases. Germline CDR1 and CDR2: SEHNR and FQNEAQ (reference sequence). This CDR3 spans 14 amino acids. Losses at the gene ends were 5 bases for V and 4 bases for J; bases not matched to a gene: 2. The CDR3 DNA reads as TGTGCCAGCAGCCGGGACAGGGGGGCAGATACGCAGTATTTT. It yields the protein CASSRDRGADTQYF. Looking up the rest from reference TRBV7-9 and TRBJ2-3 gives the full variable domain: DTGVSQNPRHKITKRGQNVTFRCDPISEHNRLYWYRQTLGQGPEFLTYFQNEAQLEKSRLLSDRFSAERPKGSFSTLEIQRTEQGDSAMYLCASSRDRGADTQYFGPGTRLTVL.

The chain is built from TRBV20-1 and TRBJ1-5, with a tentative D call TRBD1 (5 bases). CDR3 length: 11 amino acids. Germline values: CDR1 DFQATT, CDR2 SNEGSKA (reference sequence). Trimming cost V 5 bases and J 9 bases, with 11 bases left between them. The CDR3 region is CSAPLRGPQHF. CDR3 sequence (DNA): TGCAGTGCTCCTTTGAGGGGGCCCCAGCATTTT.

This clone was picked up a small number of times. The V gene is TRBV30, the J gene TRBJ2-2; 7 bases map to TRBD2. The CDR3 extends over 15 amino acids. With 3 bases clipped from V and 4 bases from J, the junction kept 8 bases outside the gene matches. Germline loops: CDR1 GTSNPN, CDR2 SVGIG (reference sequence). In DNA form, the CDR3 reads TGTGCCTGGAGAACTACCGGGACTACCACCGGGGAGCTGTTTTTT. Translation gives CAWRTTGTTTGELFF.

This rearrangement joins TRBV11-2 to TRBJ2-1; D possibly corresponds to TRBD2 (5 bases). The CDR3 spans 12 residues. CDR1 and CDR2 (germline): SGHAT, FQNNGV. The V end was cut by 10 bases, the J end by 7 bases, with 14 bases between. The CDR3 sequence: CATPPPGNEQFF. DNA for the CDR3: TGTGCCACCCCCCCGCCGGGGAATGAGCAGTTCTTC.

This clone was counted a few times. The V and J genes are TRBV4-2 and TRBJ1-2; D gene uncertain. V dropped 2 bases and J dropped 6 bases, with 19 bases sitting between them. The germline CDR1 and CDR2 sequences are LGHNA and YNFKEQ. The CDR3 consists of 16 residues. CDR3 in DNA: TGTGCCAGCAGCCAACCAGGATCAAAAACTGGCGATGGCTACACCTTC. Amino acids: CASSQPGSKTGDGYTF.

The genes are TRBV14 and TRBJ2-1; D remains ambiguous. Germline values: CDR1 SGHDN, CDR2 FVKESK. CDR3 length: 15 residues. V lost 0 bases, J lost 2 bases, and 8 bases lay in between. DNA for the CDR3: TGTGCCAGCAGCCAAGATATCGACACCTACAATGAGCAGTTCTTC. Protein sequence: CASSQDIDTYNEQFF.

This clone showed up just once. The rearrangement joins TRBV7-2 to TRBJ2-1; D is perhaps TRBD2 (7 bases). V was pared by 5 bases and J by 8 bases, with 16 bases between. The germline CDR1 and CDR2 sequences are SGHTA and FQGNSA. This CDR3 is 14 amino acids long. The CDR3 sequence: CASSPARGADEQFF. The CDR3 region has the DNA TGTGCCAGCAGCCCCGCCCGGGGGGCAGATGAGCAGTTCTTC.

V is TRBV5-1 and J is TRBJ1-2; D is perhaps TRBD1 (5 bases). CDR1 SGHRS and CDR2 YFSETQ come from the germline V gene. Between the trimmed V and J ends, which lost 4 bases and 12 bases, there was a span of 25 bases. CDR3 size: 15 residues. The CDR3 spells CASSQAGAQAIWHTF. In nucleotides, the CDR3 is TGCGCCAGCAGCCAGGCCGGGGCGCAAGCCATATGGCACACCTTC.

This clone has just a few counts. This chain connects TRBV11-3 to TRBJ2-1; 9 bases match TRBD2. The CDR3 sequence is 20 residues long. The germline CDR1 and CDR2 sequences are SGHNT and YENEEA. Germline trimming cut 1 base from V and 0 bases from J; bases unmatched to any gene: 13. The CDR3 spells CASSLVGTHSGSLSYNEQFF. The CDR3 nucleotides are TGTGCCAGCAGCTTAGTCGGTACCCATAGCGGGAGCCTCTCCTACAATGAGCAGTTCTTC.

In its sample, this clone was seen a few times. The J gene is TRBJ2-3, the V gene TRBV7-2; TRBD2 might be the D (5 bases). The CDR3 sequence is 14 residues long. CDR1 and CDR2 (germline): SGHTA, FQGNSA. Trimming removed 2 bases from V and 5 bases from J, with 11 bases in between. CDR3 sequence reads: CASSLRGHKDTQYF. In DNA, the CDR3 is TGTGCCAGCAGCTTACGAGGGCATAAAGATACGCAGTATTTT.

This chain uses TRBV30 with TRBJ2-3, with 8 bases identical to TRBD2. This CDR3 has 14 residues. CDR1 is GTSNPN, CDR2 SVGIG, per germline (reference sequence). Germline trimming cut 8 bases from V and 6 bases from J; bases unmatched to any gene: 13. The CDR3 region is CARGVTGGTDTQYF. CDR3 nucleotide sequence: TGTGCCCGGGGTGTTACGGGAGGGACGGATACGCAGTATTTT.

This clone was seen more than once but under ten times. This chain connects TRBV30 to TRBJ1-5; the D gene is possibly TRBD1 (5 bases). The CDR3 spans 14 residues. The ends were cut back, 2 bases at V and 4 bases at J, with 12 bases in the middle. CDR1 GTSNPN and CDR2 SVGIG come from the germline V gene (reference sequence). The CDR3 nucleotides are TGTGCCTGGAGTAGTACGAGGGGTAATCAGCCCCAGCATTTT. Translation gives CAWSSTRGNQPQHF.

The chain carries TRBV7-9 and TRBJ2-1; 13 nucleotides line up with TRBD2. Per the germline V gene, CDR1 is SEHNR and CDR2 is FQNEAQ (reference sequence). The CDR3 is 16 amino acids. The junction had 9 bases not matched to a gene; V was cut back by 4 bases and J by 9 bases. CDR3 in amino acids: CASSSTTSGRVGEQFF. CDR3 sequence (DNA): TGTGCCAGCAGCTCAACAACTAGCGGGAGGGTGGGTGAGCAGTTCTTC. The variable domain in full, completed from reference TRBV7-9 and TRBJ2-1, reads DTGVSQNPRHKITKRGQNVTFRCDPISEHNRLYWYRQTLGQGPEFLTYFQNEAQLEKSRLLSDRFSAERPKGSFSTLEIQRTEQGDSAMYLCASSSTTSGRVGEQFFGPGTRLTVL.

The sample holds a few counts of this clone. DNA of the CDR3: TGCGCCAGCAGCCAAAGCGGGCCGGCTGCGGGGGGTAATGAGCAGTTCTTC. Protein sequence: CASSQSGPAAGGNEQFF. The genes are TRBV4-3 and TRBJ2-1, with 8 bases lining up with TRBD2. Germline CDR1 LGHNA, CDR2 YSLEER. After removal of 2 bases from V and 7 bases from J, the junction contained 13 bases not matched to a gene. CDR3 length equals 17 residues.

This clone was counted only a few times. This sequence joins TRBV5-4 and TRBJ2-1; TRBD2 agrees at 7 bases. Germline lookup yields CDR1 SGHNT and CDR2 YYREEE (reference sequence). The CDR3 is made up of 16 amino acids. Losses at the gene ends were 4 bases for V and 5 bases for J; bases not matched to a gene: 12. The CDR3 bases are TGTGCCAGCAGCCCCCCCGGGGCTAGCGGAGACAATGAGCAGTTCTTC. Its translation: CASSPPGASGDNEQFF.

This clone was counted between two and nine times. The chain links TRBV19 to TRBJ2-3, with D perhaps matching TRBD1 or TRBD2 (5 bases each). This CDR3 has 14 amino acids. Trimming removed 6 bases from V and 2 bases from J, with 12 bases in between. CDR1 and CDR2 from the germline V gene are LNHDA and SQIVND (reference sequence). CDR3 in DNA: TGTGCCAGTAGCCCAGGGACCGACACAGATACGCAGTATTTT. Its translation: CASSPGTDTDTQYF.

The chain combines TRBV7-2 with TRBJ2-3, with D uncertain. Germline CDR1 SGHTA, CDR2 FQGNSA. V was trimmed by 5 bases and J by 0 bases, leaving 9 bases between them. The CDR3 is made up of 14 amino acids. The CDR3 protein is CASSIYRSTDTQYF. DNA for the CDR3: TGTGCCAGCAGCATATATAGAAGCACAGATACGCAGTATTTT.

The chain is built from TRBV5-1 and TRBJ2-5; TRBD2 matches 8 bases. The CDR3 extends over 14 amino acids. The V gene end was trimmed by 5 bases and the J gene end by 2 bases; junction bases not matched to a gene: 5. Germline CDR1 is SGHRS and CDR2 is YFSETQ. CDR3 bases: TGCGCCAGCAGTGGCGGGGGGATACAAGAGACCCAGTACTTC. Translating it yields CASSGGGIQETQYF.

The V call is TRBV7-9, the J call TRBJ2-5; D gene unclear. V lost 5 bases, J lost 5 bases, and 6 bases lay in between. Germline CDR1 reads SEHNR; CDR2 reads FQNEAQ (reference sequence). The CDR3 consists of 11 residues. CDR3 amino acids: CASSQRETQYF. In DNA form, the CDR3 reads TGTGCCAGCAGCCAACGTGAGACCCAGTACTTC.

Only a few counts were recorded for this clone. The V and J genes are TRBV29-1 and TRBJ2-5; TRBD2 agrees at 8 bases. The length of the CDR3 is 13 residues. The V and J ends lost 7 bases and 4 bases, in that order; junction bases with no gene match: 8. Germline-derived CDR1 and CDR2 are SQVTM and ANQGSEA. In DNA, the CDR3 is TGCAGCGGTGCGGGGGGCTCGAGAGAGACCCAGTACTTC. This codes for CSGAGGSRETQYF.

This clone was picked up a small number of times. The chain is built from TRBV6-5 and TRBJ2-5, with 7 positions matching TRBD1. V gave up 6 bases and J gave up 1 base; unmatched junction bases: 2. Germline CDR1 reads MNHEY; CDR2 reads SVGAGI. This CDR3 is 13 amino acids long. The chain's CDR3 is CASSHRGQETQYF. DNA of the CDR3: TGTGCCAGCAGCCACAGGGGCCAAGAGACCCAGTACTTC.

The gene calls are TRBV30 and TRBJ1-2, with D possibly being TRBD1 (6 bases). Trimming took 1 base from V and 5 from J, leaving 11 bases between them. The CDR3 is 13 amino acids. Per the germline V gene, CDR1 is GTSNPN and CDR2 is SVGIG (reference sequence). The DNA for the CDR3 is TGTGCCTGGAGTGGGGGGCAGGGTTATGGCTACACCTTC. It encodes CAWSGGQGYGYTF.

The chain uses TRBV6-1 and TRBJ2-1, with D hard to call. V was clipped by 7 bases and J by 4 bases, with 5 bases between them. The CDR3 spans 11 residues. CDR1 is MNHNS and CDR2 is SASEGT in the germline V gene. In DNA, the CDR3 is TGTGCCAGCACCCCGTACAATGAGCAGTTCTTC. Encoded protein: CASTPYNEQFF.

This clone appeared a few times. The chain couples TRBV10-3 to TRBJ2-3; 8 bases are shared with TRBD1. The germline CDR1 and CDR2 sequences are ENHRY and SYGVKD. V trimming: 6 bases; J trimming: 0 bases; junction bases outside the gene matches: 5. The CDR3 runs 15 residues. For the CDR3, the DNA is TGTGCCATCAGACCGACAGGGGCTAGCACAGATACGCAGTATTTT. Amino acids: CAIRPTGASTDTQYF.

V is TRBV4-3 and J is TRBJ1-3, with D unclear. V dropped 4 bases and J dropped 5 bases, with 12 bases sitting between them. Looked up from germline, CDR1 is LGHNA and CDR2 is YSLEER. The CDR3 loop spans 14 amino acids. The CDR3 nucleotides are TGCGCCAGCAGCCCCCAGGCCGAGCGAAACACCATATATTTT. Translated, it gives CASSPQAERNTIYF.

This clone was counted a few times. The CDR3, as DNA: TGTGCCAGCAGCTCCCCCGCAGACACCATATATTTT. It codes for CASSSPADTIYF. The chain recombines TRBV7-2 with TRBJ1-3, with D unresolved. The germline V gene has CDR1 SGHTA and CDR2 FQGNSA. Between the trimmed V and J ends, which lost 4 bases and 8 bases, there was a span of 9 bases. The CDR3 runs 12 residues.